The 19 T cell receptor beta chains below were found in one sample sequenced in a study of T cells in women clearing cervical HPV infection. Here immunoSEQ multiplex PCR was the method, and the copy in TCRdb shows in-frame clones only, minus some. Found here are tens of thousands of clones; the top ten clones hold 6.6%. Material for sequencing was blood buffy coat. These receptors were taken from a woman between 18 and 70 years old with a cervical HPV16 infection that either progressed to CIN3+ or cleared (not recorded which).

In regard to this clone: Read coverage stops 3 residues before the CDR3 terminus; the germline J gene supplies the remainder. This chain joins TRBV7-9 and TRBJ1-2, with 7 bases lining up with TRBD1. This CDR3 spans 14 amino acids. The germline gives CDR1 SEHNR, CDR2 FQNEAQ (reference sequence). CDR3 DNA (partial): TGTGCCAGCAGCAACAGGGGAGGGACAGATACC. This sequence encodes CASSNRGGTDT. The whole CDR3 protein is CASSNRGGTDTYTF.

In regard to this clone: The CDR3 extends 3 residues past the end of the read, so its final part is completed from the germline J gene. The V call is TRBV20-1, the J call TRBJ2-3; 8 bases are a match to TRBD1. Germline values: CDR1 DFQATT, CDR2 SNEGSKA (reference sequence). The CDR3 length is 15 residues. V lost 3 bases to trimming and J lost 3 bases; unmatched junction nucleotides: 8. The sequenced part of the CDR3 DNA is TGCAGTGCTAGTTCGTGGACAGGGCGGACAGATACG. The encoded protein is CSASSWTGRTDT. In full, the CDR3 is CSASSWTGRTDTQYF.

A remark on this clone: The read ends 3 residues shy of where the CDR3 ends; the end is completed using the germline J gene. The rearrangement uses TRBV18 and TRBJ2-5; perhaps TRBD1 as D (5 bases). Germline V gene sequence: CDR1 KGHSH, CDR2 LQKENI. CDR3 length equals 14 residues. V lost 3 bases and J lost 1, with 9 bases in between. The CDR3 loop is CASSPDTIQETQYF. CDR3 DNA (partial): TGTGCCAGCTCACCGGACACCATCCAAGAGACC.

With regard to this clone: The CDR3 is cut off 3 residues early in the read; its end comes from the germline J gene. This chain links TRBV2 with TRBJ2-3; tentatively, D is TRBD1 (7 bases). In germline, CDR1 is SNHLY, CDR2 FYNNEI. The length of the CDR3 is 15 residues. Trimming stripped 0 bases from V and 4 bases from J, with 11 bases between. The CDR3 sequence: CASSEAPRGADTQYF. The sequenced part of the CDR3 DNA is TGTGCCAGCAGTGAAGCCCCCAGGGGGGCAGATACG.

Notes on this clone: Read sequence stops 3 residues before the CDR3 end, and the germline J gene provides the missing end. V usage is TRBV30 and J usage is TRBJ2-7; a possible D gene is TRBD1 (7 bases). With 2 bases removed from V and 4 bases from J, the gap between germline ends came to 18 bases. Germline values: CDR1 GTSNPN, CDR2 SVGIG (reference sequence). This CDR3 has 15 residues. This CDR3 is CAWSPRRGASYEQYF. CDR3 DNA, as far as it was read: TGTGCCTGGAGTCCCCGCAGGGGGGCGTCGTACGAG.

For this clone: The read finishes 3 residues shy of the CDR3 end, and the germline J gene is used to complete it. The chain carries TRBV20-1 and TRBJ2-7; 9 nucleotides line up with TRBD2. This CDR3 contains 15 residues. CDR1 DFQATT and CDR2 SNEGSKA come from the germline V gene (reference sequence). V dropped 0 bases and J dropped 5; count of bases not matched to a gene: 8. CDR3 residues: CSARDLLAGIDEQYF. The sequenced part of the CDR3 DNA is TGCAGTGCTAGAGATCTGCTAGCGGGAATTGACGAG.

Concerning this clone itself: The read is 3 residues too short to cover the CDR3 end, so that end is filled in from the germline J gene. This rearrangement joins TRBV18 to TRBJ1-1, with unresolved D. The V and J ends lost 2 bases and 4 bases respectively, with 11 bases between them. The CDR3 consists of 14 residues. Germline V CDR1 and CDR2: KGHSH, LQKENI. Incomplete CDR3 DNA: TGTGCCAGCTCACCAATAGTAAGATCCACTGAA. This sequence encodes CASSPIVRSTE. The full-length CDR3 reads as CASSPIVRSTEAFF.

With respect to this clone: The read terminates 3 residues ahead of where the CDR3 ends, so the germline J gene completes it. The chain joins TRBV5-1 to TRBJ1-1; D is perhaps TRBD1 (5 bases). In germline, CDR1 is SGHRS, CDR2 YFSETQ. This CDR3 spans 14 amino acids. V lost 3 bases to trimming and J lost 6 bases, with 15 bases between them. Here the CDR3 reads CASSWEGRSSEAFF. The CDR3 DNA, read in part, is TGCGCCAGCAGCTGGGAGGGGCGGTCCTCTGAA.

Points on this clone: The observed sequence ends 3 residues before the CDR3 terminus, with the missing tail filled in from the germline J gene. V and J are TRBV7-6 and TRBJ1-2, with D possibly being TRBD1 (6 bases). CDR1 is SGHVS and CDR2 is FNYEAQ in the germline V gene. The CDR3 consists of 16 residues. The CDR3 loop reads CASSFDRWGTTDTYTF. The part of the CDR3 DNA that was read is TGTGCCAGCAGCTTTGACAGGTGGGGGACGACAGATACC. Complete variable domain (other parts from reference TRBV7-6 and TRBJ1-2): GAGVSQSPRYKVTKRGQDVALRCDPISGHVSLYWYRQALGQGPEFLTYFNYEAQQDKSGLPNDRFSAERPEGSISTLTIQRTEQRDSAMYRCASSFDRWGTTDTYTFGSGTRLTVV.

Concerning this clone itself: The read terminates 3 residues before the CDR3 end, so the remaining end is supplied by the germline J gene. This chain uses TRBV30 with TRBJ1-3; D not certain. Germline V gene lookup returns CDR1 GTSNPN and CDR2 SVGIG (reference sequence). This CDR3 region has 15 residues. The ends were cut back, 7 bases at V and 1 base at J, with 17 bases in the middle. CDR3 DNA (partial): TGTGCCTTGGCCCCTCTCCGAGTTTCTGGAAACACC. It codes for CALAPLRVSGNT. The CDR3, in full, reads CALAPLRVSGNTIYF.

Points on this clone: Sequencing ends 3 residues short of the CDR3 end; the germline J gene provides the rest. The J gene is TRBJ1-1, the V gene TRBV20-1; D remains ambiguous. This CDR3 is built from 14 residues. The germline V gene encodes CDR1 DFQATT and CDR2 SNEGSKA (reference sequence). V was pared by 0 bases and J by 5 bases, with 13 bases between. The DNA read from the CDR3 is TGCAGTGCTAGAGACTACCGGGCGGGGACTGAA. Translating gives CSARDYRAGTE. The CDR3, in full, reads CSARDYRAGTEAFF.

For this clone: With the read ending 3 residues before the CDR3 end, the germline J gene is used to fill in that end. The chain combines TRBV20-1 with TRBJ2-3; a possible D gene is TRBD2 (5 bases). Germline values: CDR1 DFQATT, CDR2 SNEGSKA (reference sequence). The CDR3 has 15 amino acids. Between the trimmed V and J ends, which lost 0 bases and 1 base, there was a span of 11 bases. The sequenced part of the CDR3 DNA is TGCAGTGCTAGAGATCGAAGGCGGGGCACAGATACG. Its translation: CSARDRRRGTDT. The full-length CDR3 reads as CSARDRRRGTDTQYF.

A word on this clone: From the germline J gene comes the end of the CDR3, since the read stops 3 residues before it. V usage is TRBV11-3 and J usage is TRBJ1-2; a weak D match, TRBD1 (5 bases). CDR1 and CDR2 from the germline V gene are SGHNT and YENEEA. The CDR3 length is 15 residues. This CDR3 is CASSSRQTSTDTYTF. The covered CDR3 bases are TGTGCCAGCAGCTCCCGACAGACTAGCACAGATACC.

A remark on this clone: Coverage ceases 3 residues before the CDR3 finishes, and the germline J gene fills in the end. This chain links TRBV29-1 with TRBJ1-2; D might be TRBD1 (6 bases). The V and J ends lost 7 bases and 6 bases respectively, with 12 bases between them. This CDR3 contains 11 residues. Germline lookup yields CDR1 SQVTM and CDR2 ANQGSEA. Partial CDR3 DNA: TGCAGCGGGGGACAAAGGGATGGC. Its translation: CSGGQRDG. The complete CDR3 protein is CSGGQRDGYTF.

Of note for this clone: The CDR3 extends 3 residues past the end of the read, so its final part is completed from the germline J gene. V and J are TRBV7-8 and TRBJ1-5, with D possibly being TRBD1 (5 bases). The germline V and J ends were trimmed by 2 bases and 0 bases, with 11 bases remaining between them. This CDR3 comprises 16 residues. The V gene's germline CDR1 is SGHVS and CDR2 FQNEAQ. The chain's CDR3 is CASSLSQDYSNQPQHF. Partial CDR3 DNA: TGTGCCAGCAGCTTATCACAGGATTATAGCAATCAGCCC. The whole variable domain, remainder taken from reference TRBV7-8 and TRBJ1-5, is GAGVSQSPRYKVAKRGQDVALRCDPISGHVSLFWYQQALGQGPEFLTYFQNEAQLDKSGLPSDRFFAERPEGSVSTLKIQRTQQEDSAVYLCASSLSQDYSNQPQHFGDGTRLSIL.

A word on this clone: The CDR3 end is not reached by the read, which stops 3 residues before it; the germline J gene fills it in. The chain recombines TRBV29-1 with TRBJ1-1; tentatively, D is TRBD1 (6 bases). Trimming pared 4 bases from V and 5 bases from J, leaving 17 bases between. From germline, CDR1 is SQVTM and CDR2 ANQGSEA. The CDR3 length is 14 residues. CDR3 DNA, as far as it was read: TGCAGCGTTGTTGCGGGGGCGCAAAATACTGAA. Amino acid sequence: CSVVAGAQNTE. The complete CDR3 protein is CSVVAGAQNTEAFF.

With regard to this clone: The read gets to within 3 residues of the CDR3 end, and the germline J gene fills in the rest. The chain couples TRBV7-9 to TRBJ2-7; 10 nucleotides agree with TRBD2. J was trimmed by 4 bases and V by 5 bases; bases with no gene match: 5. Germline CDR1 reads SEHNR; CDR2 reads FQNEAQ (reference sequence). This CDR3 has 14 amino acids. The CDR3 bases that were read are TGTGCCAGCAGCCCTAGCGGGAGACGATACGAG. It specifies CASSPSGRRYE. The entire CDR3 sequence reads CASSPSGRRYEQYF.

As for this clone: The sequenced fragment ends 3 residues before the CDR3 boundary, so the rest is inferred from the germline J gene. The rearrangement uses TRBV6-1 and TRBJ1-2; D might be TRBD1 (6 bases). Germline-derived CDR1 and CDR2 are MNHNS and SASEGT. The CDR3 contains 14 residues. With 3 bases removed from V and 3 bases from J, the gap between germline ends came to 11 bases. The part of the CDR3 DNA that was read is TGTGCCAGCAGTGAGCTGGGGGCGGACTATGGC. Residues: CASSELGADYG. The whole CDR3 sequence is CASSELGADYGYTF.

Turning to this clone: The CDR3 end lies 3 residues beyond the end of the read and is filled in from the germline J gene. The V call is TRBV20-1, the J call TRBJ2-3; 7 bases line up with TRBD2. V lost 3 bases to trimming and J lost 2 bases; unmatched junction nucleotides: 5. Germline V CDR1 and CDR2: DFQATT, SNEGSKA (reference sequence). This CDR3 contains 14 residues. The CDR3 sequence is CSASSSGLTDTQYF. The DNA read from the CDR3 is TGCAGTGCTAGCTCTAGCGGTCTCACAGATACG.